A selection of T cell receptor beta chains follows, all from one sample in a study of vaccination effects on CD4 cells after COVID-19. The antigens for these receptors are not known. Using immunoSEQ multiplex PCR, the repertoire was profiled, and TCRdb retains in-frame clones only, with some absent. The sample contains tens of thousands of clones, over 65% of which appear only once. The sample here was CD4+ T cells from PBMCs cultured with HCoV-NL63 spike peptides, taken before COVID-19 vaccination. These receptor sequences come from a human donor who received a COVID-19 vaccine. The CDR3 runs from the conserved cysteine through the conserved F or W. D genes are given only for firm matches. Rows give clone size only sometimes, using once, few, many, or a class for an expanded clone.

V gene,clone size,J gene,D gene,CDR3 protein,CDR3 DNA
TRBV5-5,.,TRBJ2-7,TRBD1,CASSSPGGSYEQYF,TGTGCCAGCAGCTCCCCAGGGGGCTCCTACGAGCAGTACTTC
TRBV25-1,.,TRBJ1-5,TRBD1,CASSETGGNQPQHF,TGTGCCAGCAGTGAAACAGGGGGAAATCAGCCCCAGCATTTT
TRBV28,once,TRBJ2-6,.,CASSFTGSGANVLTF,TGTGCCAGCAGTTTTACAGGTTCTGGGGCCAACGTCCTGACTTTC
TRBV19,.,TRBJ1-4,.,CASSSGGSVNEKLFF,TGTGCCAGTAGTTCGGGGGGAAGCGTAAATGAAAAACTGTTTTTT
TRBV7-8,.,TRBJ1-1,.,CASSPGQHMNTEAFF,TGTGCCAGCAGCCCCGGACAGCATATGAACACTGAAGCTTTCTTT
TRBV2,once,TRBJ1-2,.,CASSEDINYGYTF,TGTGCCAGCAGTGAGGATATTAACTATGGCTACACCTTC
TRBV5-4,.,TRBJ1-2,.,CASSLDGRPEGEHGYTF,TGTGCCAGCAGCTTGGACGGACGGCCGGAGGGGGAACATGGCTACACCTTC
TRBV6-5,.,TRBJ2-7,TRBD1,CASSSGQGADEQYF,TGTGCCAGCAGCTCTGGACAGGGGGCTGACGAGCAGTACTTC
TRBV5-5,.,TRBJ1-3,.,CASSDARGGNTIYF,TGTGCCAGCAGCGACGCACGCGGGGGAAACACCATATATTTT
TRBV4-2,.,TRBJ1-1,.,CASSQEDDENTEAFF,TGTGCCAGCAGCCAAGAAGATGACGAGAACACTGAAGCTTTCTTT
TRBV5-4,.,TRBJ1-6,TRBD1,CASSLGTGERSPLHF,TGTGCCAGCAGCTTGGGGACAGGGGAGCGTTCACCCCTCCACTTT
TRBV30,.,TRBJ1-1,.,CAWSDVNTEAFF,TGTGCCTGGAGCGACGTGAACACTGAAGCTTTCTTT
TRBV27,.,TRBJ2-7,.,CASRKSPRDPLYEQYF,TGTGCCAGCAGAAAAAGCCCGCGGGATCCCTTGTACGAGCAGTACTTC
TRBV20-1,.,TRBJ1-1,TRBD1,CSARGLSEAFF,TGCAGTGCAAGGGGGCTTTCTGAAGCTTTCTTT
TRBV5-1,.,TRBJ2-1,.,CASTSDGSSYNEQFF,TGCGCCAGCACGAGCGACGGATCCTCCTACAATGAGCAGTTCTTC
TRBV10-1,few,TRBJ2-3,.,CASSGTGTHLSTDTQYF,TGCGCCAGCAGTGGAACCGGGACCCACCTTAGCACAGATACGCAGTATTTT
TRBV7-9,few,TRBJ2-1,.,CASSLRTSEQFF,TGTGCCAGCAGCTTACGCACGAGTGAGCAGTTCTTC
TRBV27,.,TRBJ1-1,.,CASSDRFGNTEAFF,TGTGCCAGCAGTGACAGGTTTGGGAACACTGAAGCTTTCTTT
TRBV7-9,.,TRBJ2-2,TRBD2,CASSRAGGASRNTGELFF,TGTGCCAGCAGCCGAGCCGGGGGGGCCTCACGGAACACCGGGGAGCTGTTTTTT
TRBV7-9,.,TRBJ1-4,.,CASSPTGQINEKLFF,TGTGCCAGCAGCCCTACCGGACAGATTAATGAAAAACTGTTTTTT
TRBV13,.,TRBJ2-5,.,CASSKGEGRETQYF,TGTGCCAGCAGTAAGGGGGAGGGCCGGGAGACCCAGTACTTC
TRBV4-2,.,TRBJ1-2,.,CASSQDGQAYGYTF,TGTGCCAGCAGCCAAGACGGGCAGGCTTATGGCTACACCTTC
TRBV6-5,once,TRBJ2-5,TRBD1,CASSYLGQSQETQYF,TGTGCCAGCAGTTACTTGGGACAGAGCCAAGAGACCCAGTACTTC
TRBV5-4,.,TRBJ1-4,.,CASSPQTTNEKLFF,TGTGCCAGCAGCCCCCAGACGACTAATGAAAAACTGTTTTTT
TRBV9,.,TRBJ1-6,TRBD1,CASSLSRDRTCSPLHF,TGTGCCAGCAGTCTGAGCCGGGACAGGACGTGTTCACCCCTCCACTTT
TRBV19,once,TRBJ2-5,.,CASSSGLNVETQYF,TGTGCCAGTAGTTCAGGGTTAAATGTGGAGACCCAGTACTTC
TRBV10-3,.,TRBJ2-1,TRBD2,CAIRIAGGPNNEQFF,TGTGCCATAAGAATAGCGGGAGGGCCTAACAATGAGCAGTTCTTC
TRBV2,.,TRBJ1-2,.,CASSPQQSANYGYTF,TGTGCCAGCAGTCCTCAACAGAGCGCGAACTATGGCTACACCTTC
TRBV6-6,.,TRBJ2-1,.,CASSQQPTRGGVSYNEQFF,TGTGCCAGCAGTCAACAACCTACTAGAGGGGGGGTCTCCTACAATGAGCAGTTCTTC
TRBV18,once,TRBJ2-7,TRBD1,CASSPPGQGSEQYF,TGTGCCAGCTCACCCCCGGGACAGGGAAGCGAGCAGTACTTC
TRBV5-1,.,TRBJ1-2,.,CASTLGQSANYGYTF,TGCGCCAGCACCTTAGGACAGTCAGCTAACTATGGCTACACCTTC
TRBV6-2/TRBV6-3,.,TRBJ2-1,TRBD2,CASSPGRGRIDEQFF,TGTGCCAGCAGTCCGGGACGCGGGAGGATCGATGAGCAGTTCTTC
TRBV24-1,.,TRBJ2-3,TRBD2,CAVGLAGTDTQYF,TGTGCCGTAGGACTAGCGGGCACAGATACGCAGTATTTT
TRBV18,few,TRBJ1-5,.,CASSPPGRASNQPQHF,TGTGCCAGCTCACCACCGGGCAGGGCCAGCAATCAGCCCCAGCATTTT
TRBV5-4,.,TRBJ2-7,TRBD2,CASSNSGGPYEQYF,TGTGCCAGCAGCAATAGCGGGGGGCCCTACGAGCAGTACTTC
TRBV5-4,.,TRBJ2-7,.,CASSEAATSSYEQYF,TGTGCCAGCAGCGAGGCAGCAACGAGCTCCTACGAGCAGTACTTC
TRBV12-5,.,TRBJ1-6,.,CASGLVWPGGSYNSPLHF,TGTGCTAGTGGTTTGGTATGGCCCGGGGGTTCCTATAATTCACCCCTCCACTTT
TRBV10-2,once,TRBJ1-2,TRBD1,CASTPWDRASYGYTF,TGCGCCAGCACCCCCTGGGACAGAGCTAGCTATGGCTACACCTTC
TRBV9,.,TRBJ1-2,.,CASSESTGGGYTF,TGTGCCAGCAGCGAGTCCACGGGTGGGGGCTACACCTTC
TRBV6-5,few,TRBJ1-5,TRBD1,CASLGQISNQPQHF,TGTGCCAGCCTGGGACAGATTAGCAATCAGCCCCAGCATTTT
TRBV19,.,TRBJ2-7,TRBD2,CASSDRTSGSYEQYF,TGTGCCAGTAGTGACCGGACTAGCGGGAGTTACGAGCAGTACTTC
TRBV28,.,TRBJ1-2,.,CASSIPNYGYTF,TGTGCCAGCAGTATACCGAACTATGGCTACACCTTC
TRBV6-4,once,TRBJ2-1,TRBD2,CASSEAGPPYNEQFF,TGTGCCAGCAGTGAAGCGGGACCTCCCTACAATGAGCAGTTCTTC